Following are 8 T cell receptor beta chains from one sample sequenced in a study of cytomegalovirus exposure and HLA in healthy donors. The PCR ran on 60 Vbeta and 13 Jbeta primers. Method: immunoSEQ multiplex PCR; TCRdb's copy keeps in-frame clones and lacks some. The table has about 69,000 clones, approximately 72% seen once. Sequencing was carried out using PBMCs. These receptors came from a woman aged 30 to 39 in good health and CMV-seronegative.

This clone was seen a few times. The rearrangement joins TRBV6-1 to TRBJ2-3; 8 bases line up with TRBD2. The CDR3 contains 15 residues. J was trimmed by 3 bases and V by 1 base; bases with no gene match: 3. Germline values: CDR1 MNHNS, CDR2 SASEGT. This CDR3 is CASSEEAGGTDTQYF. The CDR3 nucleotides read TGTGCCAGCAGTGAAGAGGCGGGGGGAACAGATACGCAGTATTTT.

This chain links TRBV2 with TRBJ1-2; TRBD1 aligns across 7 bases. The V gene end was trimmed by 5 bases and the J gene end by 0 bases; junction bases not matched to a gene: 9. The CDR3 is 16 amino acids. CDR1 is SNHLY, CDR2 FYNNEI, per germline. The DNA of the CDR3 is TGTGCCAGCAGTTCCCAGGGACAGCTCGCTAACTATGGCTACACCTTC. The encoded protein is CASSSQGQLANYGYTF.

This clone was seen more than once but under ten times. The V and J genes are TRBV30 and TRBJ1-5; possible D gene TRBD1, 5 bases. Germline-derived CDR1 and CDR2 are GTSNPN and SVGIG (reference sequence). The CDR3 loop spans 13 amino acids. Trimming took 6 bases from V and 2 from J, leaving 11 bases between them. The CDR3 coding sequence is TGTGCCTGCGCGGGGGGGGGCAATCAGCCCCAGCATTTT. Translation: CACAGGGNQPQHF.

The CDR3 DNA reads TGCGCCAGCAACCTAGACCCGAGGTACGAGCAGTACTTC. It encodes CASNLDPRYEQYF. The rearrangement uses TRBV5-1 and TRBJ2-7; D gene uncertain. CDR1 is SGHRS, CDR2 YFSETQ, per germline. V dropped 6 bases and J dropped 4 bases, with 14 bases sitting between them. The CDR3 length is 13 residues.

V usage is TRBV18 and J usage is TRBJ1-5; 12 positions agree with TRBD1. This CDR3 is 17 amino acids long. Germline trimming cut 3 bases from V and 5 bases from J; bases unmatched to any gene: 8. The germline V gene encodes CDR1 KGHSH and CDR2 LQKENI. The DNA of the CDR3 is TGTGCCAGCTCACCCTCCGGGACAGGGGGCTTCGATCAGCCCCAGCATTTT. Amino acids: CASSPSGTGGFDQPQHF.

The chain has TRBV27 and TRBJ2-7, with a possible D match to TRBD2 (6 bases). The CDR3 covers 17 residues. The V gene lost 2 bases and the J gene lost 3 bases, with 20 bases spanning the gap. Germline loops: CDR1 MNHEY, CDR2 SMNVEV (reference sequence). The CDR3 spells CASSLGPRTWGVYEQYF. CDR3 bases: TGTGCCAGCAGTTTAGGGCCCCGGACGTGGGGGGTCTACGAGCAGTACTTC.

The rearrangement links TRBV6-5 to TRBJ1-1; D may be TRBD1 (5 bases). The CDR3 extends over 15 amino acids. The germline V gene has CDR1 MNHEY and CDR2 SVGAGI. Trimming removed 5 bases at V and 4 bases at J, with 17 bases between. The CDR3 DNA reads TGTGCCAGCAGTCCGCCCAGGGTATCGAGCACTGAAGCTTTCTTT. Amino acids: CASSPPRVSSTEAFF.

V and J are TRBV29-1 and TRBJ1-6; perhaps TRBD1 as D (6 bases). Per the germline V gene, CDR1 is SQVTM and CDR2 is ANQGSEA. V was shortened by 6 bases and J by 0 bases, with 12 bases between the two germline ends. This CDR3 region has 15 residues. CDR3 amino acids: CSVRGGSSYNSPLHF. The CDR3 DNA sequence: TGCAGCGTCCGCGGGGGCTCCTCCTATAATTCACCCCTCCACTTT.